This is a list of T cell receptor beta chains from one sample in a study of T cells in Graves' hyperthyroidism and ophthalmopathy. One entry per CDR3 protein, called by TCRdb with MiXCR from the multiplex PCR reads. The table lists under 350,000 distinct CDR3 sequences, 15% to 20% of them singletons. What was sequenced was blood. These receptors were collected from a woman between 45 and 60 years old with Graves' hyperthyroidism. The CDR3 runs from the conserved cysteine through the conserved F or W. The D gene is left open where the match is weak. Not every row has a clone size; where given, it reads once, few, many or a size class.

J: TRBJ2-3; size: many; D: NA; V: TRBV12-3/TRBV12-4; DNA: TGTGCCAGCAGTTTCAACCCTCCCCCTGCAGATACGCAGTATTTT; CDR3: CASSFNPPPADTQYF
J: TRBJ2-1; size: few; D: TRBD1; V: TRBV12-3/TRBV12-4; DNA: TGTGCCAGCAATCCGGGACAGGGGGCGGGGGGGCAGTTCTTC; CDR3: CASNPGQGAGGQFF
J: TRBJ1-1; size: few; D: TRBD1; V: TRBV5-1; DNA: TGCGCCAGCAAGGAGGGGGCGAACACTGAAGCTTTCTTT; CDR3: CASKEGANTEAFF
J: TRBJ2-5; size: many; D: NA; V: TRBV15; DNA: TGTGCCACCAGCAGAGGGGGAACCCAAGAGACCCAGTACTTC; CDR3: CATSRGGTQETQYF
J: TRBJ2-3; size: NA; D: TRBD2; V: TRBV7-6; DNA: TGTGCCAGCAGCCCGACTAGCGGGCCTAGCACAGATACGCAGTATTTT; CDR3: CASSPTSGPSTDTQYF
J: TRBJ2-1; size: NA; D: NA; V: TRBV4-1; DNA: TGCGCCAGCAGCCAAGATCCGTCTTGGGATGAGCAGTTCTTC; CDR3: CASSQDPSWDEQFF
J: TRBJ2-7; size: few; D: NA; V: TRBV7-2; DNA: TGTGCCAGCAGCTCATTTGGGTGGGACCAAAACTCCTACGAGCAGTACTTC; CDR3: CASSSFGWDQNSYEQYF
J: TRBJ1-5; size: many; D: TRBD1; V: TRBV3-1; DNA: TGTGCCAGCAGCCAGGGGACAGGGGAGGAAAAGCCCCAGCATTTT; CDR3: CASSQGTGEEKPQHF
J: TRBJ2-5; size: many; D: NA; V: TRBV7-8; DNA: TGTGCCAGCAGCTTATCAGTTCAAGAGACCCAGTACTTC; CDR3: CASSLSVQETQYF
J: TRBJ2-3; size: many; D: NA; V: TRBV11-3; DNA: TGTGCCAGCAGCCTCAGGGCCAACCAAGGGCAGTATTTT; CDR3: CASSLRANQGQYF
J: TRBJ2-1; size: many; D: TRBD2; V: TRBV6-1; DNA: TGTGCCAGCACCCCGGGGACTAGCGGGACTAGGGATGAGCAGTTCTTC; CDR3: CASTPGTSGTRDEQFF
J: TRBJ1-1; size: NA; D: NA; V: TRBV2; DNA: TGTGCCAGCAGTGATACCGAACTGACTGAAGCTTTCTTT; CDR3: CASSDTELTEAFF
J: TRBJ2-2; size: few; D: NA; V: TRBV5-1; DNA: TGCGCCAGCAGCTTTCGGCTAGCCGCGAACACCGGGGAGCTGTTTTTT; CDR3: CASSFRLAANTGELFF
J: TRBJ2-5; size: NA; D: NA; V: TRBV27; DNA: TGTGCCAGCAGTTTCCAGGGCTTCCAAGAGACCCAGTACTTC; CDR3: CASSFQGFQETQYF
J: TRBJ1-5; size: many; D: NA; V: TRBV6-1; DNA: TGTGCCAGCAGTGATAGGACCGTCCAGGCTCAGCCCCAGCATTTT; CDR3: CASSDRTVQAQPQHF
J: TRBJ1-1; size: many; D: NA; V: TRBV12-3/TRBV12-4; DNA: TGTGCCAGCAGAAAGGGAGGGGGCACTGAAGCTTTCTTT; CDR3: CASRKGGGTEAFF
J: TRBJ2-2; size: few; D: NA; V: TRBV30; DNA: TGTGCCTGGAGTGGTCTGGGTTCCGGGGAGCTGTTTTTT; CDR3: CAWSGLGSGELFF